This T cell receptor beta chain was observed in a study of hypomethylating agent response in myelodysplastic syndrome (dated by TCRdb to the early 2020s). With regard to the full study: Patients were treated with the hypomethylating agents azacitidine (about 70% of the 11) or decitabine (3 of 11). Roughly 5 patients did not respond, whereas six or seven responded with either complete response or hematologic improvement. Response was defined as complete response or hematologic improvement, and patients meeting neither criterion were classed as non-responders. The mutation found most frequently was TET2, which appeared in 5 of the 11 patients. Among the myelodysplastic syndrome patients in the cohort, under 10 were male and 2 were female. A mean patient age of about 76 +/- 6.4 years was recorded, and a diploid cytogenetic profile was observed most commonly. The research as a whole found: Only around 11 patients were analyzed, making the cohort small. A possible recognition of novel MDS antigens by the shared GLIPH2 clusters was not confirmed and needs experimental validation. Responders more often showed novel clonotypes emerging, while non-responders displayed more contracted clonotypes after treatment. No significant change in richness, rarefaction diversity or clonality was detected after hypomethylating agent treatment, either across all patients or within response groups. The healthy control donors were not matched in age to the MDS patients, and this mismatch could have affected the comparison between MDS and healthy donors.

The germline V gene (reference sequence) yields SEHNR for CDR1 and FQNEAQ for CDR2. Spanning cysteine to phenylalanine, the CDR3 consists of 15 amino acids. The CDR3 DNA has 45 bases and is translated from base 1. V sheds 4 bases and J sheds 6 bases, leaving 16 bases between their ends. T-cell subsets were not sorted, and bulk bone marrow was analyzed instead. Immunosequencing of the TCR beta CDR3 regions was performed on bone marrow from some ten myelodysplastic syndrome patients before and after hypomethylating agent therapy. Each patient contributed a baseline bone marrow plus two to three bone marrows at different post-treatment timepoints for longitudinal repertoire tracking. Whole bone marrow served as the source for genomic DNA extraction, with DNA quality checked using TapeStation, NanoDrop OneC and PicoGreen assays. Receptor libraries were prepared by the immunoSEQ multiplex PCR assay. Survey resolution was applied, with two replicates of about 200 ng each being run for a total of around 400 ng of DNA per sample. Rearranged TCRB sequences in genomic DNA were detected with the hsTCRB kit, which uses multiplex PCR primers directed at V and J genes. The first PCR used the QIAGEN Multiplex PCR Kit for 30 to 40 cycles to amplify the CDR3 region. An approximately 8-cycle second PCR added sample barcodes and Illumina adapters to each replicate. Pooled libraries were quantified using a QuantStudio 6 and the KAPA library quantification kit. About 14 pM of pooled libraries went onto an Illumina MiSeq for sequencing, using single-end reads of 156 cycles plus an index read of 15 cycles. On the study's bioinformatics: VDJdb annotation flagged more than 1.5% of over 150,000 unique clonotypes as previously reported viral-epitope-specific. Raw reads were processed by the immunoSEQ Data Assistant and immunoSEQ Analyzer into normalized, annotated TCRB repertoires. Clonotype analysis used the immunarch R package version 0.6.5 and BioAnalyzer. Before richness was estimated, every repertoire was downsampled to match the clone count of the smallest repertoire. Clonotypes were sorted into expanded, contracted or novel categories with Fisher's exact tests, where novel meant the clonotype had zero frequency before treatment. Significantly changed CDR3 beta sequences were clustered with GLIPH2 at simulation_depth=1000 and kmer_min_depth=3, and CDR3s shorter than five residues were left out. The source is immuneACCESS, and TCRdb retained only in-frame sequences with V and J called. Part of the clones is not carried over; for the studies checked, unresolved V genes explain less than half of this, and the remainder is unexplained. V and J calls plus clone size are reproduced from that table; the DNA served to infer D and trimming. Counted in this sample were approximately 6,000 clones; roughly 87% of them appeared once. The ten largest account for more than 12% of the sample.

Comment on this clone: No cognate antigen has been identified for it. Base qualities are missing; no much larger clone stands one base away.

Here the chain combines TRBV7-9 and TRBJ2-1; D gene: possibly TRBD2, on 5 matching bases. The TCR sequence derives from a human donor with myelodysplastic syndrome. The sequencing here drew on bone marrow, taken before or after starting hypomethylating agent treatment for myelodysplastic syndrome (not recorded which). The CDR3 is CASSYSGSRPNEQFF. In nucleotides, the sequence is TGTGCCAGCAGCTACTCGGGGTCCCGGCCCAATGAGCAGTTCTTC.